This T cell receptor (beta chain) was obtained from a study of T cell repertoires in cytomegalovirus infection. Study-level background: Indications of both CMV infection and matching HLA type were provided by public TCR beta signatures.

TCRdb re-derived calls from the reads in MiXCR, one entry per CDR3 protein. Of nearly 450,000 distinct CDR3 sequences in the sample, approximately 30% were seen once. The sequenced sample consisted of PBMCs. This TCR derives from a human donor in good health (CMV status not recorded). Some clones in this sample may be carry-over from other donors' samples.

This CDR3 is CSVSGMNTEAFF. For the CDR3, the DNA is TGCAGCGTTTCAGGTATGAACACTGAAGCTTTCTTT. The rearrangement uses TRBV29-1 and TRBJ1-1; D unclear. Germline lookup yields CDR1 SQVTM and CDR2 ANQGSEA. Trimming stripped 5 bases from V and 0 bases from J, with 7 bases between. This CDR3 region has 12 residues.